Sequencing of this TCR beta chain was carried out in a study of Ad26.COV2.S vaccination and SARS-CoV-2 variants. Study-wide results and limits: From the TCR breadth and depth analyses, total T cell responses may have been underestimated. A substantial breadth of spike-specific CD8+ and CD4+ T cell responses after vaccination has been reported.

Profiled with immunoSEQ multiplex PCR; TCRdb holds only in-frame clones, not every one. The sample holds about 350,000 clones, approximately 90% seen once. Concerning this clone: The antigen remains unidentified.

Trimming stripped 3 bases from V and 6 bases from J, with 14 bases between. The CDR3 runs 14 residues. Germline CDR1 is SGHTA and CDR2 is FQGNSA. This specimen was peripheral blood, taken after recovery from COVID-19. The TCR comes from a human donor who had recovered from COVID-19. The rearrangement uses TRBV7-2 and TRBJ1-1, with no clear D. The chain's CDR3 is CASSLGRGSAEAFF. The CDR3 region has the DNA TGTGCCAGCAGCTTGGGTCGGGGTTCCGCTGAAGCTTTCTTT.